This T cell receptor (beta chain) was obtained from a study of early T cells in non-severe SARS-CoV-2 infection. Overall study context: Chains were not paired, and sequencing was done on bulk RNA from unsorted whole blood.

Individual cDNA molecules were tagged with unique molecular identifiers, the study reported. TCRdb processed the 5' RACE reads anew with MiXCR; each CDR3 protein has one entry. The repertoire holds more than 20,000 distinct CDR3 sequences, with approximately 5% as singletons. The junction had 3 bases not matched to a gene; V was cut back by 4 bases and J by 7 bases. This CDR3 is 14 amino acids long. The germline V gene has CDR1 GTSNPN and CDR2 SVGIG (reference sequence). The specimen sequenced was whole blood. This sequence joins TRBV30 and TRBJ1-6; TRBD1 matches 11 bases. This sequence was found in an adult who was a healthcare worker with PCR-confirmed SARS-CoV-2 infection or an uninfected control (not recorded which). The CDR3 sequence: CAWKGTGGNSPLHF. In nucleotides, the CDR3 is TGTGCCTGGAAAGGGACAGGGGGGAATTCACCCCTCCACTTT.